Here is one T cell receptor (beta chain) with its context. Its antigen remains unidentified. The data derive from a study of cytomegalovirus exposure and HLA in healthy donors. Study outcomes and limitations: Listed as cytomegalovirus-associated were 150 or so TCR beta chains. A further, later analysis showed that HLA-associated TCR beta chains (compared with equally common others) were more clonally expanded.

60 Vbeta and 13 Jbeta primers were used in PCR. Method: immunoSEQ multiplex PCR; TCRdb's copy keeps in-frame clones and lacks some. The repertoire holds roughly 190,000 clones, approximately 77% seen once, with roughly 3.1% in the top ten. Germline V gene lookup returns CDR1 WNHNN and CDR2 SYGVQD (reference sequence). The CDR3 covers 14 residues. J was trimmed by 6 bases and V by 5 bases; bases with no gene match: 4. The sequence came from a middle-aged man in good health and CMV-seropositive. The sequencing input was PBMCs. The V call is TRBV10-1, the J call TRBJ2-7, with TRBD2 identical over 13 bases. The CDR3 protein is CASSSGTSGAEQYF. The CDR3, as DNA: TGCGCCAGCAGTTCCGGGACTAGCGGGGCCGAGCAGTACTTC.